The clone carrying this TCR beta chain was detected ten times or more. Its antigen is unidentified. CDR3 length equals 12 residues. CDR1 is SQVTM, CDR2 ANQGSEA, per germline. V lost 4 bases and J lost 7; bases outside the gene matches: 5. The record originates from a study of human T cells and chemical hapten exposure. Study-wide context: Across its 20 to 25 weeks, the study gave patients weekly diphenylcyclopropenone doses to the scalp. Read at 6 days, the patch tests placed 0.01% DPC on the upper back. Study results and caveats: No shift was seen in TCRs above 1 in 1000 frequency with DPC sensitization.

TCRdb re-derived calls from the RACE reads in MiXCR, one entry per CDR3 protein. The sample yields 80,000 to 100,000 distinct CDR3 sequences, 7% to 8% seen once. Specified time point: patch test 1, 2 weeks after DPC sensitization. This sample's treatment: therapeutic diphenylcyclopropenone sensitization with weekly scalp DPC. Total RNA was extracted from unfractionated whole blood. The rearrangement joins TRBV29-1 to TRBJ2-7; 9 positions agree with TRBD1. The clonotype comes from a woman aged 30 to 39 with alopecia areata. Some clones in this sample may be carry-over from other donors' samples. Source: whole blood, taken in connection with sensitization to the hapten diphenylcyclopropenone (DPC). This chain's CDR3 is CSVVGQGTEQYF. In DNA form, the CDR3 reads TGCAGCGTTGTTGGACAGGGGACAGAGCAGTACTTC.